Listed below are T cell receptor beta chains from one sample, sequenced in a study of CD8+CD57+ T cells in acquired aplastic anemia. TCRdb re-derived calls from the reads in MiXCR, one entry per CDR3 protein. The table lists 200,000 or so distinct CDR3 sequences, around three fifths of them singletons. The sequenced sample consisted of sorted CD4+, CD8+, or CD8+CD57+ T cells (not recorded which) from PBMCs. All receptors come from a human donor with aplastic anemia. Both conserved end residues are part of each CDR3. Fields, in order: CDR3 DNA, CDR3 protein, clone size, D gene, V gene, J gene. A D gene is named only where the DNA matches it firmly. Expanded clones get a size class; other rows say once, few or many, or leave the size out.

TGCAGTGCTAGGAGCGGGAGGGAGCAAGAGACCCAGTACTTC	CSARSGREQETQYF	.	TRBD2	TRBV20-1	TRBJ2-5
TGTGCCCCTAGGAAATACGGTTATTCACCCCCCCACTTT	CAPRKYGYSPPHF	.	.	TRBV2	TRBJ1-6
TGTGCCAGCAGCAGGGACAGGGCGGGGGAGCAGTACTTC	CASSRDRAGEQYF	.	TRBD1	TRBV7-2	TRBJ2-7
TGCAGCGTTGAGGGGGTTGGCTACACCTTC	CSVEGVGYTF	.	.	TRBV29-1	TRBJ1-2
TGTGCCAGCAGTAGGGGGCGGCAGACTGAAGCTTTCTTT	CASSRGRQTEAFF	.	TRBD1	TRBV12-3/TRBV12-4	TRBJ1-1
TGTGCCAGTAATAACGGGTTATACAATGAGCAGTTCTTC	CASNNGLYNEQFF	.	.	TRBV19	TRBJ2-1
TGCGCCAGCAGCTCCGCCCCTCGGGACAGTCTGACTAGCGGGAGGTCAAGAAAAAACATTCAGTACTTC	CASSSAPRDSLTSGRSRKNIQYF	.	TRBD2	TRBV5-1	TRBJ2-4
TGCAGCGTCCAAGACAGGGAAAATGGCTACACCTTC	CSVQDRENGYTF	.	TRBD1	TRBV29-1	TRBJ1-2
TGTGCCAGCAGTTTAGATCGGCAGGGTTGGGGGGAGCTGTTTTTT	CASSLDRQGWGELFF	many	.	TRBV28	TRBJ2-2
TGTGCCAGCAGCTCCACGGGGTCGGAGGAGACCCAGTACTTC	CASSSTGSEETQYF	few	.	TRBV5-4	TRBJ2-5
TGTGCCAGCAGCTTAGAAGCGGGGTACCAAGAGACCCAGTACTTC	CASSLEAGYQETQYF	many	TRBD2	TRBV11-2	TRBJ2-5
TGTGCCAGCAGCAACCGGGATTTAAATTCACCCCTCCACTTT	CASSNRDLNSPLHF	.	.	TRBV2	TRBJ1-6
TGTGCCAGCAGCCAATTCGCAAATCCGGATACGCAGTATTTT	CASSQFANPDTQYF	once	.	TRBV11-1	TRBJ2-3
TGTGCCAGTAGAGGGACGGAAAGCTACGAGCAGTACTTC	CASRGTESYEQYF	many	.	TRBV2	TRBJ2-7
TGTGCCAGCAGCACCGGGACAGGGGGCTACGAGCAGTACTTC	CASSTGTGGYEQYF	few	TRBD1	TRBV7-9	TRBJ2-7
TGTGCCAGCAGCACCTACCCGCAGGGAAGCTCTGGAAACACCATATATTTT	CASSTYPQGSSGNTIYF	many	.	TRBV7-9	TRBJ1-3
TGTGCTAGCAGCCCCTGGTCCGCGGGAGATACGCAGTATTTT	CASSPWSAGDTQYF	few	.	TRBV7-7	TRBJ2-3
TGTGCCACCAGTGGATCCGGGACAAAAAACACCGGGGAGCTGTTTTTT	CATSGSGTKNTGELFF	.	.	TRBV24-1	TRBJ2-2
TGCAGTGCAGGCTCGAGATACAACAATGAGCAGTTCTTC	CSAGSRYNNEQFF	few	.	TRBV20-1	TRBJ2-1
TGTGCCAGCAGCCAAGCGGGGCACAATGAGCAGTTCTTC	CASSQAGHNEQFF	many	.	TRBV3-1	TRBJ2-1
TGTGCCAGCAGCTTAGCGGGAAGGCCCGTCAGTTACTTC	CASSLAGRPVSYF	.	.	TRBV7-2	TRBJ1-2
TGTGCCAGTAGTATTGGGGTTCAGCCCCAGCATTTT	CASSIGVQPQHF	.	.	TRBV19	TRBJ1-5
TGTGCCACCAGCAGAGTTCGCAGCGGGGAGCTGTTTTTT	CATSRVRSGELFF	few	.	TRBV15	TRBJ2-2
TGTGCCAGCAGTGAAACGGCTTACAGGGACGGAGGCCTTTACGAGCAGTACTTC	CASSETAYRDGGLYEQYF	.	.	TRBV10-3	TRBJ2-7
TGTGCCATCAGTGACGGGCAGGGGTACGGAAAACTGTTTTTT	CAISDGQGYGKLFF	.	.	TRBV10-3	TRBJ1-4
TGTGCCAGCAGTTCCGTGAGCGGGCACAAGCAGTATTTT	CASSSVSGHKQYF	.	.	TRBV6-5	TRBJ2-3
TGCGCCAGCAGCGGTGACACGAACACTGAAGCTTTCTTT	CASSGDTNTEAFF	few	.	TRBV10-2	TRBJ1-1
TGTGCCAGCAGCCCTAGCGGGGGGAGGCAGTATTTT	CASSPSGGRQYF	.	TRBD2	TRBV6-4	TRBJ2-3
TGCGCCAGCAGCTCGGGACAGGGTCCTGGAAACACCATATATTTT	CASSSGQGPGNTIYF	many	TRBD1	TRBV4-1	TRBJ1-3
TGTGCCAGCAGCCAGAGGGGTACTGAAGCTTTCTTT	CASSQRGTEAFF	.	.	TRBV9	TRBJ1-1
TGTGCCAGTAGTATGTGGAGCTATAATTCACCCCTCCACTTT	CASSMWSYNSPLHF	.	.	TRBV19	TRBJ1-6
TGCAGTGCTAGTGAACAGTACAATGAGCAGTTCTTC	CSASEQYNEQFF	.	.	TRBV20-1	TRBJ2-1
TGTGCCAGCAGGTTGACAGGGTGGGACACTGAAGCTTTCTTT	CASRLTGWDTEAFF	.	TRBD1	TRBV7-8	TRBJ1-1
TGTGCCAGCAGCCGAGACGTGGGGCTACAGTACTTC	CASSRDVGLQYF	.	.	TRBV7-6	TRBJ2-5
TGTGCCATCAGTGAAAACGGAGAGACCCAGTACTTC	CAISENGETQYF	once	.	TRBV10-3	TRBJ2-5
TGTGCCAGCGGAGAGGGATCCTACAATGAGCAGTTCTTC	CASGEGSYNEQFF	.	.	TRBV7-3	TRBJ2-1
TGTGCCAGCAGCTTACTCTGGATGCCGAACACTGAAGCTTTCTTT	CASSLLWMPNTEAFF	.	.	TRBV7-2	TRBJ1-1
TGTGCCAGCAGCGTAGGTGGGGGCGATCAGCCCCAGCATTTT	CASSVGGGDQPQHF	.	.	TRBV9	TRBJ1-5
TGTGCCAGCAGTCCCGGACCGGGGGCTTTCTTT	CASSPGPGAFF	once	.	TRBV12-3/TRBV12-4	TRBJ1-1
TGTGCCACCAGCAGCTCCGGCGACAGTTCCTATGGCTACACCTTC	CATSSSGDSSYGYTF	once	.	TRBV15	TRBJ1-2
TGTGCCAGCAGCCAAAGACAGTCAGGGGATTCACCCCTCCACTTT	CASSQRQSGDSPLHF	.	.	TRBV7-6	TRBJ1-6
TGTGCCATCAGCAAAATGCGGACAGGGGCCTTGTACCAAGAGACCCAGTACTTC	CAISKMRTGALYQETQYF	.	TRBD1	TRBV10-3	TRBJ2-5
TGTGCCAGCAGTTTGGGGCAGGGAGGGACCTCCGAGCAGTACTTC	CASSLGQGGTSEQYF	many	TRBD2	TRBV27	TRBJ2-7
TGTGCCAGCAGCTCACACAGGGTTCGCGCTTTCTTT	CASSSHRVRAFF	few	.	TRBV7-9	TRBJ1-1